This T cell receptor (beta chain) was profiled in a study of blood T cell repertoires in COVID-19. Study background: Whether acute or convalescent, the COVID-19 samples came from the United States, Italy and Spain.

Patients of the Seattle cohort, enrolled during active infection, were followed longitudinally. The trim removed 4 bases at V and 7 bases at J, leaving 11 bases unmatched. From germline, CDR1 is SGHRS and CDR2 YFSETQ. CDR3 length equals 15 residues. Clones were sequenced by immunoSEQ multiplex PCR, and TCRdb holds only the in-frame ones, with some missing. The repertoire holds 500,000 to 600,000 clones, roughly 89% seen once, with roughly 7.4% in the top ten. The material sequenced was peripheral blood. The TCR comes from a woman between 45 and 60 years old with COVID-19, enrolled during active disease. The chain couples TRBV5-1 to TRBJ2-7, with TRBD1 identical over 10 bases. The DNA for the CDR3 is TGCGCCAGCAGCGTGGACGGGACAGGGGCTCGGGAGCAGTACTTC. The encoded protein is CASSVDGTGAREQYF.